These 12 T cell receptor beta chains originate from one sample sequenced in a study of blood T cell repertoires in COVID-19. TCRdb's table, derived via immunoSEQ multiplex PCR, lists solely in-frame clones and lacks some. Of 390,000 or so clones listed, 70% to 90% are singletons. The sequenced sample consisted of peripheral blood. These receptors all stem from a woman aged 30 to 39 with active or convalescent COVID-19.

The V call is TRBV19, the J call TRBJ2-1; unclear D gene. Germline CDR1 reads LNHDA; CDR2 reads SQIVND (reference sequence). The ends were cut back, 5 bases at V and 7 bases at J, with 12 bases in the middle. This CDR3 has 13 amino acids. CDR3 in amino acids: CASSPQNLNEQFF. The CDR3 DNA reads TGTGCCAGTAGTCCCCAGAACCTTAATGAGCAGTTCTTC.

J is TRBJ2-1 and V is TRBV15; TRBD1 matches at 8 bases. The trim removed 0 bases at V and 9 bases at J, leaving 7 bases unmatched. This CDR3 contains 15 residues. Germline values: CDR1 LNHNV, CDR2 YYDKDF (reference sequence). The CDR3: CATSREGQGLSEQFF. The CDR3 DNA is TGTGCCACCAGCAGAGAAGGACAGGGCTTGAGTGAGCAGTTCTTC.

The chain joins TRBV25-1 to TRBJ1-2; the match to TRBD1 covers 9 bases. Germline V gene lookup returns CDR1 MGHDK and CDR2 SYGVNS. J lost 7 bases, V lost 8 bases, and 8 bases had no gene match. The CDR3 runs 13 residues. CDR3 sequence reads: CASRGQGGSGYTF. The CDR3 DNA is TGTGCCAGCCGGGGACAGGGAGGGAGTGGCTACACCTTC.

CDR3 amino acids: CASSSLTGGAINEKLFF. DNA of the CDR3: TGTGCCAGTAGTTCACTGACAGGGGGCGCAATTAATGAAAAACTGTTTTTT. The J gene is TRBJ1-4, the V gene TRBV19, with TRBD1 matching 10 bases. Per the germline V gene, CDR1 is LNHDA and CDR2 is SQIVND (reference sequence). With 5 bases clipped from V and 4 bases from J, the junction kept 10 bases outside the gene matches. The CDR3 runs 17 residues. The full variable domain, rest sourced from reference TRBV19 and TRBJ1-4, is DGGITQSPKYLFRKEGQNVTLSCEQNLNHDAMYWYRQDPGQGLRLIYYSQIVNDFQKGDIAEGYSVSREKKESFPLTVTSAQKNPTAFYLCASSSLTGGAINEKLFFGSGTQLSVL.

V gene TRBV7-8 combines with J gene TRBJ2-5, with TRBD2 identical over 13 bases. Germline V CDR1 and CDR2: SGHVS, FQNEAQ. This CDR3 spans 17 amino acids. J gave up 5 bases and V 5 bases, and 11 bases lay outside the gene matches. The CDR3 DNA is TGTGCCAGCAGCCTTGGGACTAGCGGGACTATAGGGGAGACCCAGTACTTC. Translated, it gives CASSLGTSGTIGETQYF.

V gene TRBV7-9 combines with J gene TRBJ2-3; TRBD2 agrees at 14 bases. Germline values: CDR1 SEHNR, CDR2 FQNEAQ (reference sequence). With V trimmed by 4 bases and J by 4 bases, 4 bases remained unmatched. This CDR3 has 16 residues. The CDR3 here is CASSSTSGGASDTQYF. The CDR3 DNA reads as TGTGCCAGCAGCTCGACTAGCGGGGGGGCCTCAGATACGCAGTATTTT.

This CDR3 reads CASRSQGWADEKLFF. As DNA, the CDR3 is TGCGCCAGCAGATCTCAGGGTTGGGCGGATGAAAAACTGTTTTTT. J is TRBJ1-4 and V is TRBV5-1; TRBD1 is a possible D gene (5 bases). The V gene lost 5 bases and the J gene lost 6 bases, with 17 bases spanning the gap. The CDR3 sequence is 15 residues long. Germline-derived CDR1 and CDR2 are SGHRS and YFSETQ.

This clone showed up just once. The rearrangement uses TRBV10-3 and TRBJ1-1; 9 bases line up with TRBD1. J lost 4 bases, V lost 6 bases, and 9 bases had no gene match. The CDR3 has 15 amino acids. Germline V gives CDR1 ENHRY, CDR2 SYGVKD. The CDR3 spells CAIRLDRGGSTEAFF. CDR3 nucleotides: TGTGCCATCAGGCTAGACAGGGGGGGTAGCACTGAAGCTTTCTTT.

This chain joins TRBV29-1 and TRBJ2-7; 8 positions agree with TRBD1. The CDR3 spans 14 residues. Germline CDR1 reads SQVTM; CDR2 reads ANQGSEA. The junction had 5 bases not matched to a gene; V was cut back by 0 bases and J by 4 bases. The CDR3 bases are TGCAGCGTTGAAGACAGGGGGCATGGATACGAGCAGTACTTC. This sequence encodes CSVEDRGHGYEQYF.

The chain combines TRBV2 with TRBJ2-7; TRBD1 might be the D (6 bases). There are 16 residues in the CDR3. The V end lost 5 bases, the J end lost 3 bases, and 20 bases lay between the germline ends. Germline V gene lookup returns CDR1 SNHLY and CDR2 FYNNEI. The CDR3 DNA is TGTGCCAGCAGTAAGAGACTCACGGACAGCGGCTACGAGCAGTACTTC. Residues: CASSKRLTDSGYEQYF.

With respect to this clone: Other DNA sequences in this sample translate to the same CDR3. The chain employs TRBV28 and TRBJ1-1; D is uncertain. CDR1 MDHEN and CDR2 SYDVKM come from the germline V gene. The V end was cut by 2 bases, the J end by 1 base, with 5 bases between. CDR3 length: 13 amino acids. In DNA form, the CDR3 reads TGTGCCAGCAGTTTAGGCAGGAACACTGAAGCTTTCTTT. It is translated as CASSLGRNTEAFF.

J is TRBJ2-5 and V is TRBV7-9; 9 bases map to TRBD1. Germline lookup yields CDR1 SEHNR and CDR2 FQNEAQ (reference sequence). Trimming removed 6 bases from V and 4 bases from J; junction bases left unmatched: 9. CDR3 length equals 15 residues. CDR3 sequence: CASRLGQGTAETQYF. CDR3 bases: TGTGCCAGCAGACTGGGACAGGGAACTGCAGAGACCCAGTACTTC.